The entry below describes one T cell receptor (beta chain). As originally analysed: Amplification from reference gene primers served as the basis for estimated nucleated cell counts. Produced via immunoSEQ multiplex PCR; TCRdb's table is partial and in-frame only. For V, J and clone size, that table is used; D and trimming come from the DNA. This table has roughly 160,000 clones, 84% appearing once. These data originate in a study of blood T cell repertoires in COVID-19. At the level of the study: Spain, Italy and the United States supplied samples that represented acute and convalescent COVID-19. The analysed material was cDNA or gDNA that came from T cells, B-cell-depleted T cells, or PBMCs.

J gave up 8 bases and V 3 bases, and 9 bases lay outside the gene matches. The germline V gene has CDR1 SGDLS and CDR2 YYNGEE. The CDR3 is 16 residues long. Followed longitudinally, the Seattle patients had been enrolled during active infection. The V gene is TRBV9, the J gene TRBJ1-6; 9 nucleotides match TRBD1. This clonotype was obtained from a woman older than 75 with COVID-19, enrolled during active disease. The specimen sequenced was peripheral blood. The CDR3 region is CASSGGAGTGYSPLHF. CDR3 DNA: TGTGCCAGCAGCGGTGGAGCAGGGACAGGGTATTCACCCCTCCACTTT.